The sequence of this T cell receptor beta chain was determined in a study of CD4 T cell repertoires in COVID-19. Generated by immunoSEQ multiplex PCR, the TCRdb table keeps only in-frame clones and is missing some. Here the sample spans approximately 75,000 clones, 80% to 90% being singletons. This clone was seen a few times. Germline values: CDR1 MNHEY, CDR2 SVGAGI. This CDR3 contains 16 residues. With V trimmed by 4 bases and J by 4 bases, 6 bases remained unmatched. This receptor was obtained from a human donor who had COVID-19. The V and J genes are TRBV6-5 and TRBJ2-2, with 10 bases identical to TRBD1. Sample: CD4+ T cells from peripheral blood, taken after recovery from COVID-19. CDR3 nucleotides: TGTGCCAGCAGTTTCAGACAGGGGGCGGGCACCGGGGAGCTGTTTTTT. It encodes CASSFRQGAGTGELFF.